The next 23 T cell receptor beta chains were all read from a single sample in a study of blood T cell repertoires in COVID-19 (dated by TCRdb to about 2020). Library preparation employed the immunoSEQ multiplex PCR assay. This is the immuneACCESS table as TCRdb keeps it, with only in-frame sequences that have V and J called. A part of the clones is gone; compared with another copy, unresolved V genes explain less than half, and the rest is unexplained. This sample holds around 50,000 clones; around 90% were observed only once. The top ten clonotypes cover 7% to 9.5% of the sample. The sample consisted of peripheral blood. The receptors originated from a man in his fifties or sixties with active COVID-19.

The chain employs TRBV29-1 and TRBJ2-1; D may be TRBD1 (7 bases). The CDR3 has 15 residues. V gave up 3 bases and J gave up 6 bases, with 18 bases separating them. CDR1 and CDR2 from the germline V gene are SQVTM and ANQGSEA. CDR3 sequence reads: CSVDRGKSGLNEQFF. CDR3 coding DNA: TGCAGCGTTGACAGGGGGAAAAGCGGGCTCAATGAGCAGTTCTTC.

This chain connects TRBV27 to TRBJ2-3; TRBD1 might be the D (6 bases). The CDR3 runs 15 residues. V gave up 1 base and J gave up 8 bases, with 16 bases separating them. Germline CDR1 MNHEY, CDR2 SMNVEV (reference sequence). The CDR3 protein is CASSLYYPSRGTQYF. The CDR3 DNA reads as TGTGCCAGCAGTTTATACTACCCAAGCAGGGGTACGCAGTATTTT.

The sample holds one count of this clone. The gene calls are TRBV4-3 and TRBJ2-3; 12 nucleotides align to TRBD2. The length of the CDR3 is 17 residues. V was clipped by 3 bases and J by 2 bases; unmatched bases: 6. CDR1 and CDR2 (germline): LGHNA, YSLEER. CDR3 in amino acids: CASSQLLAGGHTDTQYF. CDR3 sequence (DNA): TGCGCCAGCAGCCAGTTACTAGCGGGGGGCCACACAGATACGCAGTATTTT.

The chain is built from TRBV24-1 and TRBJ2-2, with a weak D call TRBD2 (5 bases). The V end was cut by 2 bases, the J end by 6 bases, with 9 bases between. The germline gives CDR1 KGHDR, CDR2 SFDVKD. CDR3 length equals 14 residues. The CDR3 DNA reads TGTGCCACCAGTGATTCGGCGGGTTCCGGGGAGCTGTTTTTT. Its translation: CATSDSAGSGELFF.

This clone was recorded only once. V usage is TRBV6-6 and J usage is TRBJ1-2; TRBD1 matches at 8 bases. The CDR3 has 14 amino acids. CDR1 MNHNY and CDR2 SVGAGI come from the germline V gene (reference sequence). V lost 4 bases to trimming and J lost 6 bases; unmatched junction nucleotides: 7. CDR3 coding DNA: TGTGCCAGCAGTTTCCAGGGGGCAGGCAATGGCTACACCTTC. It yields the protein CASSFQGAGNGYTF.

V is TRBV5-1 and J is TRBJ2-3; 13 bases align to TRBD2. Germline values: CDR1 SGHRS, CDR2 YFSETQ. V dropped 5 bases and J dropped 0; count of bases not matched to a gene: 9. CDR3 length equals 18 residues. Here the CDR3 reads CASRPGTSGAPSTDTQYF. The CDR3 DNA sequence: TGCGCCAGCAGGCCTGGGACTAGCGGGGCCCCCAGCACAGATACGCAGTATTTT.

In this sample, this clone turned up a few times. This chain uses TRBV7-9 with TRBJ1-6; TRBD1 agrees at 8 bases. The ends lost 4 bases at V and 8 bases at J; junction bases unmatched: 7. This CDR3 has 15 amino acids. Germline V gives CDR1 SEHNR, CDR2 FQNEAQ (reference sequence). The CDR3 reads CASSSRDRTYSPLHF. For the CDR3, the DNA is TGTGCCAGCAGCTCAAGGGACAGGACATATTCACCCCTCCACTTT.

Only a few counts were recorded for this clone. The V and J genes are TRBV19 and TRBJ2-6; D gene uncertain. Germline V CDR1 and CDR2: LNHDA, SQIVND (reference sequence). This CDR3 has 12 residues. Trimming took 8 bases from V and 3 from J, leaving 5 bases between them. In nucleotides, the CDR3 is TGTGCCAGTTCTAATGGGGCCAACGTCCTGACTTTC. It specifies CASSNGANVLTF.

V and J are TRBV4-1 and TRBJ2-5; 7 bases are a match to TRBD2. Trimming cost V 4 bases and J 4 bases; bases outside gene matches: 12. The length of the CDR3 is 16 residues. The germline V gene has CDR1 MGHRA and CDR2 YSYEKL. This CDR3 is CASSRMPPTSRETQYF. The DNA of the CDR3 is TGCGCCAGCAGCCGGATGCCCCCGACTAGCAGAGAGACCCAGTACTTC.

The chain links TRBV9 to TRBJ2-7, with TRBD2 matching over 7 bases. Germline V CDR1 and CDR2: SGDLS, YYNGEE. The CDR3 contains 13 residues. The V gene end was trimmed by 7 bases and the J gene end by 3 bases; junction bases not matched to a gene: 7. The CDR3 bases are TGTGCCAGCTCCCCCGGGGAGGGCTACGAGCAGTACTTC. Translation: CASSPGEGYEQYF.

DNA of the CDR3: TGTGCCAGCAGCTTGTACAGGGGGAGGGACACTGAAGCTTTCTTT. Its translation: CASSLYRGRDTEAFF. V is TRBV5-5 and J is TRBJ1-1; TRBD1 matches 8 bases. The CDR3 totals 15 residues. Germline CDR1 reads SGHKS; CDR2 reads YYEKEE (reference sequence). V shed 1 base and J 3 bases; nucleotides not matched to a gene: 5. The entire variable domain, with the rest obtained from reference TRBV5-5 and TRBJ1-1, is as follows: DAGVTQSPTHLIKTRGQQVTLRCSPISGHKSVSWYQQVLGQGPQFIFQYYEKEERGRGNFPDRFSARQFPNYSSELNVNALLLGDSALYLCASSLYRGRDTEAFFGQGTRLTVV.

The CDR3 spells CASSWVEGGAGTEAFF. The CDR3 bases are TGTGCCAGCAGTTGGGTCGAAGGGGGCGCGGGCACTGAAGCTTTCTTT. This chain links TRBV6-5 with TRBJ1-1, with 7 positions matching TRBD1. V was clipped by 4 bases and J by 4 bases; unmatched bases: 12. This CDR3 contains 16 residues. Germline-derived CDR1 and CDR2 are MNHEY and SVGAGI.

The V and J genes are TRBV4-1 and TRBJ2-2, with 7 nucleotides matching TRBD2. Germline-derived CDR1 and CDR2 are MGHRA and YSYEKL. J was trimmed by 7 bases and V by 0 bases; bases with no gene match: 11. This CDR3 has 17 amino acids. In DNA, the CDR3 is TGCGCCAGCAGCCAAGACGGGCTAGCGGCCAACGGCGGGGAGCTGTTTTTT. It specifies CASSQDGLAANGGELFF.

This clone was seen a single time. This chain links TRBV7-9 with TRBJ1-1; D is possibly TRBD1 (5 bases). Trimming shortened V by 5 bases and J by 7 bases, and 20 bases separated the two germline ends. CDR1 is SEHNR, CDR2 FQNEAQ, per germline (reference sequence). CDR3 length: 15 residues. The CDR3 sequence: CASSLRREGSLEAFF. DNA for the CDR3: TGTGCCAGCAGCCTTAGGCGGGAGGGGTCGCTTGAAGCTTTCTTT.

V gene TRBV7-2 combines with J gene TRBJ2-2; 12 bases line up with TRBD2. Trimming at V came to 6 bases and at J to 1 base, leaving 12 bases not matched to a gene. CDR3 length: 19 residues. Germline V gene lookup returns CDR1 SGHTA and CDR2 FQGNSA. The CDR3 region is CASSRPGLAGSGNTGELFF. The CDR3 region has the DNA TGTGCCAGCAGTCGTCCGGGACTAGCGGGTTCAGGGAACACCGGGGAGCTGTTTTTT. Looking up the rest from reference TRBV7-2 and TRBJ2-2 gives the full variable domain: GAGVSQSPSNKVTEKGKDVELRCDPISGHTALYWYRQSLGQGLEFLIYFQGNSAPDKSGLPSDRFSAERTGGSVSTLTIQRTQQEDSAVYLCASSRPGLAGSGNTGELFFGEGSRLTVL.

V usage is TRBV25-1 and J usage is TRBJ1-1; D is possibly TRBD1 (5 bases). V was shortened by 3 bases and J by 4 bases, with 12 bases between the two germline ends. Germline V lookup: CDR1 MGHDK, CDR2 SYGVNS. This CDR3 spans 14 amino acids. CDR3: CASSDRQPLTEAFF. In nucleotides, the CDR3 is TGTGCCAGCAGTGACAGACAGCCCCTCACTGAAGCTTTCTTT.

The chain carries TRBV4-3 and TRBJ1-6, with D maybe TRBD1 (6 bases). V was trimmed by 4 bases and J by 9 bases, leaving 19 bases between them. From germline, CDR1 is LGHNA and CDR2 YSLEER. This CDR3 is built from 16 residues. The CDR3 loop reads CASSPEYRVNGSPLHF. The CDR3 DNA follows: TGCGCCAGCAGCCCCGAGTACAGGGTAAATGGTTCACCCCTCCACTTT.

The CDR3 loop reads CASSLDSAGNYGYTF. In DNA, the CDR3 is TGTGCCAGCAGCTTAGATTCGGCAGGGAACTATGGCTACACCTTC. The chain couples TRBV11-1 to TRBJ1-2; a possible D gene is TRBD1 (5 bases). This CDR3 comprises 15 residues. Germline lookup yields CDR1 SGHAT and CDR2 FQDESV (reference sequence). V lost 1 base to trimming and J lost 2 bases, with 11 bases between them.

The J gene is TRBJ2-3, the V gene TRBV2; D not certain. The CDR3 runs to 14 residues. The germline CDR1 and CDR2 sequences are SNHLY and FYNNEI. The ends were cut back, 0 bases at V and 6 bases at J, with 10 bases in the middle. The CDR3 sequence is CASSEALGSDTQYF. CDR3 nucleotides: TGTGCCAGCAGTGAAGCGCTAGGTTCCGATACGCAGTATTTT. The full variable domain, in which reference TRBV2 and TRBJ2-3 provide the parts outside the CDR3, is EPEVTQTPSHQVTQMGQEVILRCVPISNHLYFYWYRQILGQKVEFLVSFYNNEISEKSEIFDDQFSVERPDGSNFTLKIRSTKLEDSAMYFCASSEALGSDTQYFGPGTRLTVL.

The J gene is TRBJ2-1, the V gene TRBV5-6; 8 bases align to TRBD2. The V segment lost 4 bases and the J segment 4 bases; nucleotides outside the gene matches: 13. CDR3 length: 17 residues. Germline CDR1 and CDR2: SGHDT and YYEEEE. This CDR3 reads CASSPYGLAGMYNEQFF. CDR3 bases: TGTGCCAGCAGCCCATATGGGTTAGCGGGGATGTACAATGAGCAGTTCTTC.

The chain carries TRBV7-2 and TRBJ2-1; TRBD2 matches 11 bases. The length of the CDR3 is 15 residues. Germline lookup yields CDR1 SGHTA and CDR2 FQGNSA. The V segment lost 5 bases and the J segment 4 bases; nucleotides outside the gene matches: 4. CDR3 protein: CASSPRTSGYNEQFF. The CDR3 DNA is TGTGCCAGCAGCCCCAGGACTAGCGGGTACAATGAGCAGTTCTTC.

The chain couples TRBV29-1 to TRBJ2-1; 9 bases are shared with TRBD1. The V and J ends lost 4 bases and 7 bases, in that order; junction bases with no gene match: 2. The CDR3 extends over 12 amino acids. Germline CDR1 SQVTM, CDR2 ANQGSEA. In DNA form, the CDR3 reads TGCAGCGTTGGACAGGGGGGAAATGAGCAGTTCTTC. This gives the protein CSVGQGGNEQFF.

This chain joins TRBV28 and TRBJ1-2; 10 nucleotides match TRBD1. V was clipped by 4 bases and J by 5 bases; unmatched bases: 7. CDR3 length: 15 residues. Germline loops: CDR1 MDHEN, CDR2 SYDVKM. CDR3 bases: TGTGCCAGCAGTTCCCGGGACAGGGGCGCTTATGGCTACACCTTC. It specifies CASSSRDRGAYGYTF.